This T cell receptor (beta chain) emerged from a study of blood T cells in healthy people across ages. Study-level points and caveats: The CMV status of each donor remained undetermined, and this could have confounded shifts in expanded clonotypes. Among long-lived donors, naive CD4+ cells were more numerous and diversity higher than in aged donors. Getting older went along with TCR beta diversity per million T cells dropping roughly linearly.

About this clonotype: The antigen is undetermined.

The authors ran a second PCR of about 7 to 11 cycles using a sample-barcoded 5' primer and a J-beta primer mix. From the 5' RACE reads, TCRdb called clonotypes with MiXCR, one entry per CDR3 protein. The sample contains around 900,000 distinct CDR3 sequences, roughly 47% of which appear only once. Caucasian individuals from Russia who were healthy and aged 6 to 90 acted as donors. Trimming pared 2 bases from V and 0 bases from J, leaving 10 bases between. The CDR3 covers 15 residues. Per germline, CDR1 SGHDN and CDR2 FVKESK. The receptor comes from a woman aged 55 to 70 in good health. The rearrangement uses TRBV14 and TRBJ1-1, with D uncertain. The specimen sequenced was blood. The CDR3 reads CASSQQPRMNTEAFF. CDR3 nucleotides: TGTGCCAGCAGCCAACAGCCGAGAATGAACACTGAAGCTTTCTTT.